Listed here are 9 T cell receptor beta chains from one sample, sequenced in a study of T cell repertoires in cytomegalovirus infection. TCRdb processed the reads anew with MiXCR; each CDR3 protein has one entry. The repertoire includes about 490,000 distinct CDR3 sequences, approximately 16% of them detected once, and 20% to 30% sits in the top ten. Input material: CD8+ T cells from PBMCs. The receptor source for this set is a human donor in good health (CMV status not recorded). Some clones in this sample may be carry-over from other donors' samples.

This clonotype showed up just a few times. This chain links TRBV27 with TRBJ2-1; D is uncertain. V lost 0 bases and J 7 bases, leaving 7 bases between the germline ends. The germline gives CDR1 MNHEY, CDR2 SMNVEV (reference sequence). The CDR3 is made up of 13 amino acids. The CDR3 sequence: CASSLSVQNEQFF. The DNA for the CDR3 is TGTGCCAGCAGTTTATCCGTCCAGAATGAGCAGTTCTTC.

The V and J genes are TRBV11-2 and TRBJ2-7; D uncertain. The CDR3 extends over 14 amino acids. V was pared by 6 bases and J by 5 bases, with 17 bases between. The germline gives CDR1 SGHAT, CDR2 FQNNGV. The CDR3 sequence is CASSPQRGFHEQYF. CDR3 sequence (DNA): TGTGCCAGCAGTCCCCAGCGAGGTTTCCACGAGCAGTACTTC.

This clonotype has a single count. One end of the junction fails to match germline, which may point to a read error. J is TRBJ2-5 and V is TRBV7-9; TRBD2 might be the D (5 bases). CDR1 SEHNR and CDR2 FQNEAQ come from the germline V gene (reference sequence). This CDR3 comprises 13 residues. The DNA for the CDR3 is TGTGCCAGCAGCCTTAGCGTGGAAGAGACTCAGTACTTC. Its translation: CASSLSVEETQYF.

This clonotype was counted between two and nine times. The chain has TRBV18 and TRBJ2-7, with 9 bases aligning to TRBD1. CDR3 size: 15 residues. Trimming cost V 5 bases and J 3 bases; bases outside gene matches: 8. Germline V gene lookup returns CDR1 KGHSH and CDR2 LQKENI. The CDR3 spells CASSLTGTGIYEQYF. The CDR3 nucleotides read TGTGCCAGCTCATTAACCGGGACAGGGATCTACGAGCAGTACTTC.

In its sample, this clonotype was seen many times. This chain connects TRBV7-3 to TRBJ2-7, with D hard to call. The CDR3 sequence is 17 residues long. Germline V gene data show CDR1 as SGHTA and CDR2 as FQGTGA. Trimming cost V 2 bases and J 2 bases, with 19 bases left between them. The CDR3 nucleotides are TGTGCCAGCAGCTTAGGGCCTCAGGTACCCCTCACCTACGAGCAGTACTTC. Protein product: CASSLGPQVPLTYEQYF.

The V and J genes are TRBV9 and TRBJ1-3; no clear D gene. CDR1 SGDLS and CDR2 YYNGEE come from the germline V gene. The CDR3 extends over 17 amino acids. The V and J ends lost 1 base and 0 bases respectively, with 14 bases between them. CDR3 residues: CASSVLPIFNSGNTIYF. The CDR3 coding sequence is TGTGCCAGCAGCGTACTTCCCATATTCAACTCTGGAAACACCATATATTTT.

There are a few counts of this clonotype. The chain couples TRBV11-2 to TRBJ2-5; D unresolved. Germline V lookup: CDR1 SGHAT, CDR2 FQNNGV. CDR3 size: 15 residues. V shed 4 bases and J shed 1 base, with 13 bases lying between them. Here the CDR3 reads CASSSARSFQETQYF. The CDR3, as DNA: TGTGCCAGCAGCTCCGCGAGGTCGTTCCAAGAGACCCAGTACTTC.

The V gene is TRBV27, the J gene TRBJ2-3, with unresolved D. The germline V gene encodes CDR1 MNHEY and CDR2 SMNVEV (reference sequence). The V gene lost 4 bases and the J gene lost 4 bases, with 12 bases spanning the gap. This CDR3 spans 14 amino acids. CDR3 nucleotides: TGTGCCAGCAGTTCACCTTGGAGCTCAGATACGCAGTATTTT. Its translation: CASSSPWSSDTQYF.

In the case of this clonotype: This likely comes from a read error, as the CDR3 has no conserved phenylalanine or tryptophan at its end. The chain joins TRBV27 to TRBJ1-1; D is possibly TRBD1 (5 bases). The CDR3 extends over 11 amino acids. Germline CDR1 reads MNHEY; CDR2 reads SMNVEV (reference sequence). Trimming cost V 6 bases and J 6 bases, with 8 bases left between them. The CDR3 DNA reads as TGTGCCAGCAGGAGGGGTTCTGAAGCTTTCTAT. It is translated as CASRRGSEAFY.